Below are 11 T cell receptor beta chains sequenced from a single sample in a study of response to subunit inactivated influenza vaccine. TCRdb fed the RT-PCR reads into MiXCR, producing one record per CDR3 protein. The sample has around 530,000 distinct CDR3 sequences, more than 15% seen once. Specimen: CD4+ T cells sorted from PBMCs, collected less than 30 months after vaccination. The receptors originated from a man between 50 and 70 years old who received an inactivated influenza vaccine.

This clonotype was observed a few times. The gene calls are TRBV4-2 and TRBJ1-2, with 10 bases matching TRBD1. V shed 5 bases, J shed 4 bases, and the junction held 4 bases outside the gene matches. Per germline, CDR1 LGHNA and CDR2 YNFKEQ. The CDR3 spans 14 residues. CDR3: CASSEGQGPYGYTF. The DNA of the CDR3 is TGTGCCAGCAGCGAGGGACAGGGGCCCTATGGCTACACCTTC.

This clonotype was seen only a few times. This chain joins TRBV28 and TRBJ1-1; no firm D call. V dropped 3 bases and J dropped 0 bases, with 8 bases sitting between them. CDR1 is MDHEN and CDR2 is SYDVKM in the germline V gene. This CDR3 region has 14 residues. The CDR3 protein is CASSFPMVNTEAFF. CDR3 in DNA: TGTGCCAGCAGTTTCCCGATGGTGAACACTGAAGCTTTCTTT.

The V call is TRBV20-1, the J call TRBJ1-4; D is unclear. The CDR3 consists of 15 residues. Trimming left V 3 bases short and J 4 bases short, with 15 bases between. Germline values: CDR1 DFQATT, CDR2 SNEGSKA (reference sequence). Here the CDR3 DNA reads TGCAGTGCTAGGGACCAAAGATGGATTAATGAAAAACTGTTTTTT. As protein: CSARDQRWINEKLFF.

This clonotype was observed a few times. V is TRBV4-2 and J is TRBJ2-7; D is uncertain. The CDR3 extends over 14 amino acids. Per germline, CDR1 LGHNA and CDR2 YNFKEQ. Trimming removed 0 bases from V and 2 bases from J, with 8 bases in between. CDR3 protein: CASSQDWKTYEQYF. The CDR3 coding sequence is TGTGCCAGCAGCCAAGACTGGAAAACCTACGAGCAGTACTTC.

The genes are TRBV7-9 and TRBJ2-4; D perhaps matches TRBD2 (5 bases). The CDR3 runs to 16 residues. The V end lost 5 bases, the J end lost 6 bases, and 20 bases lay between the germline ends. CDR1 and CDR2 from the germline V gene are SEHNR and FQNEAQ (reference sequence). The CDR3 region has the DNA TGTGCCAGCAGCACGAGGCGCCGGGAAAAGGGAAACATTCAGTACTTC. Residues: CASSTRRREKGNIQYF.

The chain links TRBV30 to TRBJ2-1, with 9 positions matching TRBD2. The CDR3 totals 14 residues. Germline V gene sequence: CDR1 GTSNPN, CDR2 SVGIG (reference sequence). J lost 7 bases, V lost 2 bases, and 6 bases had no gene match. The CDR3 coding sequence is TGTGCCTGGAGTCCCGGGACTAGCTATAATGAGCAGTTCTTC. Protein: CAWSPGTSYNEQFF.

This clonotype was seen many times. The chain recombines TRBV6-5 with TRBJ2-2; TRBD2 matches at 9 bases. V was pared by 2 bases and J by 7 bases, with 8 bases of the junction left unmatched. CDR3 length: 16 residues. Germline-derived CDR1 and CDR2 are MNHEY and SVGAGI. The CDR3 loop is CASSYAPSGDGGELFF. In DNA form, the CDR3 reads TGTGCCAGCAGTTACGCCCCTAGCGGGGACGGCGGGGAGCTGTTTTTT.

The rearrangement links TRBV11-3 to TRBJ2-1; D uncertain. The CDR3 extends over 17 amino acids. Trimming took 5 bases from V and 0 from J, leaving 17 bases between them. Germline V gene data show CDR1 as SGHNT and CDR2 as YENEEA. The CDR3 DNA reads as TGTGCCAGCAGCCCCGGCGCTCGGTCTAACTCCTACAATGAGCAGTTCTTC. Amino acids: CASSPGARSNSYNEQFF.

This clonotype has more than one count but fewer than ten. This rearrangement joins TRBV20-1 to TRBJ1-6; 7 bases fit TRBD1. The CDR3 has 17 residues. Trimming took 2 bases from V and 9 from J; bases not matched to a gene: 16. The V gene's germline CDR1 is DFQATT and CDR2 SNEGSKA (reference sequence). The CDR3 region is CSARFLAGDRRVSPLHF. The CDR3 DNA is TGCAGTGCTAGATTCCTAGCTGGGGACAGAAGAGTTTCACCCCTCCACTTT.

This chain uses TRBV2 with TRBJ2-1, with 9 positions matching TRBD2. Germline-derived CDR1 and CDR2 are SNHLY and FYNNEI. V lost 9 bases to trimming and J lost 6 bases; unmatched junction nucleotides: 12. CDR3 length: 15 amino acids. The CDR3 DNA is TGTGCCAGTCTAATGTTAGGACTAGCGTTCAATGAGCAGTTCTTC. Translation: CASLMLGLAFNEQFF.

The CDR3, as DNA: TGTGCCAGTAGTCATGGCCTCCCTAGCAATCAGCCCCAGCATTTT. Amino acid sequence: CASSHGLPSNQPQHF. The chain uses TRBV19 and TRBJ1-5; D remains ambiguous. Germline CDR1 is LNHDA and CDR2 is SQIVND (reference sequence). V was cut by 5 bases and J by 0 bases, with 11 bases left in between. The CDR3 has 15 residues.